A single T cell receptor beta chain is shown here with its context. Its antigen remains unknown. This table comes from immunoSEQ multiplex PCR, and its TCRdb copy is limited to in-frame clones, with some not included. Seen here are some 640,000 clones, around 89% observed once, and the top ten hold around 1.5%. Germline V gene lookup returns CDR1 MRHNA and CDR2 SNTAGT. This CDR3 contains 14 residues. With 6 bases clipped from V and 4 bases from J, the junction kept 3 bases outside the gene matches. This specimen comes from a study of Ad26.COV2.S vaccination and SARS-CoV-2 variants. The study's findings and limits: Breadth and depth estimates from TCRs may understate total T cell responses.

Treatment of the sample: roughly 18 received Ad26.COV2.S at low or high dose, single or two shots; 5 received placebo; per-sample allocation not given. Vaccine and placebo recipients were sampled on day 63 after the first injection. The chain uses TRBV6-4 and TRBJ2-2; 9 positions match TRBD1. The specimen comprised peripheral blood, sampled in a trial of Ad26.COV2.S vaccine versus placebo. This TCR came from a person aged 18-65 years who received the Ad26.COV2.S COVID-19 vaccine or a placebo. For the CDR3, the DNA is TGTGCCAGCAGGGGACAGGGTGGCACCGGGGAGCTGTTTTTT. Amino acids: CASRGQGGTGELFF.